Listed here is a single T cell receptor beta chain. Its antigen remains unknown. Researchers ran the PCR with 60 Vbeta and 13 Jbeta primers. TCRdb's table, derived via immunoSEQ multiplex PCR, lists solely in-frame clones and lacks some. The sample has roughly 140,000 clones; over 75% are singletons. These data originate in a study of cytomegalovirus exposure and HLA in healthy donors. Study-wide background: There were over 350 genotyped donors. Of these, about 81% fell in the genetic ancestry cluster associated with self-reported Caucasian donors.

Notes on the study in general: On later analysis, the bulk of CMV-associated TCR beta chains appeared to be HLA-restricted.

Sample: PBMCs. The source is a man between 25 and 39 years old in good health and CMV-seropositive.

CDR3 loop: CASSFLAAGSEQYF. The CDR3, as DNA: TGCGCCAGCAGCTTCCTAGCGGCGGGTAGCGAGCAGTACTTC. The V call is TRBV5-1, the J call TRBJ2-5, with 7 bases that match TRBD2. The J call may be wrong; the DNA end is better matched by TRBJ2-7. This CDR3 comprises 14 residues. Germline V gene data show CDR1 as SGHRS and CDR2 as YFSETQ.